The entry that follows covers one TCR beta chain sequence. The data belong to a study of blood T cell repertoires in COVID-19. Study at large: PBMCs, B-cell-depleted T cells, or T cells provided the cDNA or gDNA that made up the material.

Authors' processing steps: Amplification with reference gene primers provided the estimates of nucleated cell counts. Method: immunoSEQ multiplex PCR; TCRdb's copy keeps in-frame clones and lacks some. V, J and clone size are taken as reported in that table, and D and trimming were inferred from the DNA itself. The repertoire holds about 200,000 clones, approximately 90% seen once, with roughly 10% in the top ten. Looked up from germline, CDR1 is WSHSY and CDR2 is SAAADI. V dropped 0 bases and J dropped 4 bases, with 3 bases sitting between them. CDR3 length: 13 amino acids. J is TRBJ2-2 and V is TRBV10-2; no reliable D call. Source material: peripheral blood. The receptor was derived from a woman aged 45-59 years with COVID-19, enrolled during active disease. Here the CDR3 DNA reads TGCGCCAGCAGTGAGTCGAGCACCGGGGAGCTGTTTTTT. This sequence encodes CASSESSTGELFF.